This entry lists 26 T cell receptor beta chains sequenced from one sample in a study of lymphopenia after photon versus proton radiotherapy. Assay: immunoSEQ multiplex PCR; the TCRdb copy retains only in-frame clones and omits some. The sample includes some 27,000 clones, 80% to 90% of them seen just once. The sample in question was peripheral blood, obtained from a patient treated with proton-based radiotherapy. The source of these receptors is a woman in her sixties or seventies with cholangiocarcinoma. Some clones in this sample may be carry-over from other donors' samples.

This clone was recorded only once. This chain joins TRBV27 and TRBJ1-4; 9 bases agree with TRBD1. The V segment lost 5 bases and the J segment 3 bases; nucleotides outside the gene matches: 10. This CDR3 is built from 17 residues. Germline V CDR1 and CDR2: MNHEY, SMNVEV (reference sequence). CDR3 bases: TGTGCCAGCAGTCCAGTCGGACAGGGGATTTCTAATGAAAAACTGTTTTTT. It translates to CASSPVGQGISNEKLFF.

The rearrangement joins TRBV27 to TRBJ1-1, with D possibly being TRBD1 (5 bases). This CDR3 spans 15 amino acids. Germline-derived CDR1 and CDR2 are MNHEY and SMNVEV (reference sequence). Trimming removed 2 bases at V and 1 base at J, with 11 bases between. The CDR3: CASSLERGGNTEAFF. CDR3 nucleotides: TGTGCCAGCAGTTTAGAACGGGGGGGGAACACTGAAGCTTTCTTT.

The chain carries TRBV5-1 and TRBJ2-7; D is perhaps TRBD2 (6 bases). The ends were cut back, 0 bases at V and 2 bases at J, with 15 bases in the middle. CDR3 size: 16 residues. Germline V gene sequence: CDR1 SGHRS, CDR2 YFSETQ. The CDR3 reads CASSLAGLGEAYEQYF. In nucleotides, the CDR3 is TGCGCCAGCAGCTTGGCAGGGTTAGGGGAGGCCTACGAGCAGTACTTC.

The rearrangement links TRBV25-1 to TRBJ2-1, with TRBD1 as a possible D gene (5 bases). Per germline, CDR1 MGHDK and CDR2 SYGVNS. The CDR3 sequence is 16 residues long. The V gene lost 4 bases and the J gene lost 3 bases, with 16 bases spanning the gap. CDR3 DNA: TGTGCCAGCAGTGCCACCCAGGGAACCAACTACAATGAGCAGTTCTTC. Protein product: CASSATQGTNYNEQFF.

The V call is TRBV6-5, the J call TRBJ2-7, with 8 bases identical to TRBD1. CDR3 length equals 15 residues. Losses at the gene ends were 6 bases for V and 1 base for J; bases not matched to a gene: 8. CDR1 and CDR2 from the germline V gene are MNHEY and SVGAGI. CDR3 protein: CASRRSGGASYEQYF. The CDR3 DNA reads TGTGCCAGCAGGAGATCAGGGGGCGCATCCTACGAGCAGTACTTC.

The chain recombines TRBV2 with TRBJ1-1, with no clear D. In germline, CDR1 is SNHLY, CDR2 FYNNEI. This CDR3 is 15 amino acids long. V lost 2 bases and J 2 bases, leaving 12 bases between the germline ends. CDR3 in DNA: TGTGCCAGCAGTGAATTCGGGGATCCAAACACTGAAGCTTTCTTT. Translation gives CASSEFGDPNTEAFF.

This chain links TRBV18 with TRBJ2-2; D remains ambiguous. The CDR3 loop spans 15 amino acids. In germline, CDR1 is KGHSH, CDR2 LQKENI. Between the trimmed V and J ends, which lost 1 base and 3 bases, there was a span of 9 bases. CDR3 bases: TGTGCCAGCTCACCACGGGTTTCCGACACCGGGGAGCTGTTTTTT. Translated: CASSPRVSDTGELFF.

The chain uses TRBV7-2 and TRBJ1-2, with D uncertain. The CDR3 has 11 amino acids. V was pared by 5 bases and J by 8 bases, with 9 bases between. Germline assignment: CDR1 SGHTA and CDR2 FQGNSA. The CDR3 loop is CASSPLDGYTF. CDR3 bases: TGTGCCAGCAGCCCCTTGGACGGCTACACCTTC.

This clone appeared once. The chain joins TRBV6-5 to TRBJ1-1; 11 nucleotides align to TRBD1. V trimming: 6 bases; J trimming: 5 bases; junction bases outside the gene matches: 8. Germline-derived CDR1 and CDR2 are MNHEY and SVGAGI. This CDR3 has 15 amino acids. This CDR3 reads CASSRGDRGLTEAFF. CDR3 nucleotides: TGTGCCAGCAGCCGTGGGGACAGGGGGTTAACTGAAGCTTTCTTT.

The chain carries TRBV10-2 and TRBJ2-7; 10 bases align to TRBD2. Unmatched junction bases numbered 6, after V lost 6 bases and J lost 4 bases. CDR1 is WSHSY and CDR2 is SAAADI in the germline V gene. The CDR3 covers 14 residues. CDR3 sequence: CASRGASGSYEQYF. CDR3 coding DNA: TGCGCCAGCAGAGGGGCTAGCGGGAGTTACGAGCAGTACTTC.

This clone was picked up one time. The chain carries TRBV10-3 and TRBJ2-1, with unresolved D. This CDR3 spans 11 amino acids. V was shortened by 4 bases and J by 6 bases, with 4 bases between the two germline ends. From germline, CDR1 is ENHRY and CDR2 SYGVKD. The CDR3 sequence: CAISGSNEQFF. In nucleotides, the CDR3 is TGTGCCATCAGTGGGAGCAATGAGCAGTTCTTC.

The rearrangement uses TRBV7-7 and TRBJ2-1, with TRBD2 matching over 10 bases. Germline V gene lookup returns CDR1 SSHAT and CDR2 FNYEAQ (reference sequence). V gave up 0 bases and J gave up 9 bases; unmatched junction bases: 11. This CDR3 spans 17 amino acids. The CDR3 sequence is CASSLAPAGGPMGEQFF. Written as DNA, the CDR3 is TGTGCCAGCAGCTTAGCCCCAGCGGGAGGGCCCATGGGTGAGCAGTTCTTC.

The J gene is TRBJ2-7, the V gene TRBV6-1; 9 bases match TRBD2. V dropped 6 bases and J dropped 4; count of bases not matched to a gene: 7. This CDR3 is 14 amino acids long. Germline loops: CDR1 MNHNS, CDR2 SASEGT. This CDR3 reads CASRTGGRGYEQYF. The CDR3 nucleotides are TGTGCCAGCAGGACCGGCGGGAGGGGGTACGAGCAGTACTTC.

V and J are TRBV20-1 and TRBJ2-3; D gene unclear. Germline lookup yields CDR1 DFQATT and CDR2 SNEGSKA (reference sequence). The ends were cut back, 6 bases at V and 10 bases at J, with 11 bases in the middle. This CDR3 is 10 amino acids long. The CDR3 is CSAGMTAQYF. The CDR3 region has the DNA TGCAGTGCGGGGATGACGGCGCAGTATTTT.

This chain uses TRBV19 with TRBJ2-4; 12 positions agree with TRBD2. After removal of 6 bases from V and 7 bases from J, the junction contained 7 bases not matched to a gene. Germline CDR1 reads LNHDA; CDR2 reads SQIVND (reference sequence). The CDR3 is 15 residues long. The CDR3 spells CASRSSGRAGNIQYF. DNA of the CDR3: TGTGCCAGTAGGTCTAGCGGGAGGGCCGGTAACATTCAGTACTTC.

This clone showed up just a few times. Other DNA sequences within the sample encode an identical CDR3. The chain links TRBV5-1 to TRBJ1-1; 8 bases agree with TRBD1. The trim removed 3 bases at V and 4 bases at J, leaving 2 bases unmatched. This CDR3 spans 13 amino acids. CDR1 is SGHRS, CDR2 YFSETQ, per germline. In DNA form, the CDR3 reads TGCGCCAGCAGCTCCGACAGGGGCACTGAAGCTTTCTTT. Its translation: CASSSDRGTEAFF.

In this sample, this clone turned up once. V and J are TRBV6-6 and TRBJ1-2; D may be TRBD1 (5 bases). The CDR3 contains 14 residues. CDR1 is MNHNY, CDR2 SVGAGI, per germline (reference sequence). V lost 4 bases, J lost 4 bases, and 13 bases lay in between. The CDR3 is CASSSDTGFYGYTF. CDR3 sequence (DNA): TGTGCCAGCAGTTCGGATACAGGCTTCTATGGCTACACCTTC.

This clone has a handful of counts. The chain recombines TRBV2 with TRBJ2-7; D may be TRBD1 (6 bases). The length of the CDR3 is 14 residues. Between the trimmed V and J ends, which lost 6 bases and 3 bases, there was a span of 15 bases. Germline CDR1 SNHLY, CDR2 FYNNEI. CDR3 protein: CASSPPGAGYEQYF. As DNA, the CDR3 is TGTGCCAGCAGCCCCCCAGGGGCTGGCTACGAGCAGTACTTC.

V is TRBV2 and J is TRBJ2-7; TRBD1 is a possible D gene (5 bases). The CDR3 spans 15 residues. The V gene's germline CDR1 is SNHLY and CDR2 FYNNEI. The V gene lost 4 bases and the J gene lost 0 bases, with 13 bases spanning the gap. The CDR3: CASSGGVWGSYEQYF. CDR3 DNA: TGTGCCAGCAGTGGGGGCGTTTGGGGCTCCTACGAGCAGTACTTC.

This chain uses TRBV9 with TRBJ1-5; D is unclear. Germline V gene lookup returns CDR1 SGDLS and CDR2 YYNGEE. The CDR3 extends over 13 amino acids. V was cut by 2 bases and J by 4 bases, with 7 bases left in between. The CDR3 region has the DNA TGTGCCAGCAGCGTTTCCTTGAATCAGCCCCAGCATTTT. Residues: CASSVSLNQPQHF.

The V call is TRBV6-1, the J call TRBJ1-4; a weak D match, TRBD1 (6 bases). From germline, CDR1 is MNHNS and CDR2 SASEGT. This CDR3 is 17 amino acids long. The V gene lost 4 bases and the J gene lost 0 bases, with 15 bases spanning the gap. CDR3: CASSGRDTPATNEKLFF. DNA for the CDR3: TGTGCCAGCAGTGGCCGGGACACCCCTGCAACTAATGAAAAACTGTTTTTT.

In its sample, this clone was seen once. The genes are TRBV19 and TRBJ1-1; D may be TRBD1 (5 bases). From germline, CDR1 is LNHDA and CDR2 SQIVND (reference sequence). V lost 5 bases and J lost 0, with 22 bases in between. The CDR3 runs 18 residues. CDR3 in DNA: TGTGCCAGTAGTCCCAGGCGGGGGGGATATTTCCTGAACACTGAAGCTTTCTTT. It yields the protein CASSPRRGGYFLNTEAFF.

CDR3: CSVGGTARVDTQYF. The CDR3, as DNA: TGCAGCGTCGGCGGGACAGCCCGGGTCGATACGCAGTATTTT. The chain is built from TRBV29-1 and TRBJ2-3; a possible D gene is TRBD1 (7 bases). The V end lost 6 bases, the J end lost 6 bases, and 19 bases lay between the germline ends. The CDR3 is 14 amino acids. Germline V gene sequence: CDR1 SQVTM, CDR2 ANQGSEA.

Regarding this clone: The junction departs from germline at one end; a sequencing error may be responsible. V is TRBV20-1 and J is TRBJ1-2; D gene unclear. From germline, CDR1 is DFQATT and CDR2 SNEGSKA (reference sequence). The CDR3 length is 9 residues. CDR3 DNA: TGCAGTGACCGGAAGAAGAAACACTTC. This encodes CSDRKKKHF.

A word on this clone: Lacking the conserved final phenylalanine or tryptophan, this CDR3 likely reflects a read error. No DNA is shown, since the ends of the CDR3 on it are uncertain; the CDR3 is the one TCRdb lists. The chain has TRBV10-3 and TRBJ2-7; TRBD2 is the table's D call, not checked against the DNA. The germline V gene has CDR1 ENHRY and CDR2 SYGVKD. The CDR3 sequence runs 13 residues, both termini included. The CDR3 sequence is CAIAKDGGTSGRI.

The CDR3 coding sequence is TGTGCCAGCTCACCGACAGGTCCCGGGGAGCTGTTTTTT. This encodes CASSPTGPGELFF. The V gene is TRBV18, the J gene TRBJ2-2, with D tentatively TRBD1 (6 bases). CDR3 length equals 13 residues. The V gene lost 3 bases and the J gene lost 6 bases, with 8 bases spanning the gap. Germline values: CDR1 KGHSH, CDR2 LQKENI.